Below are 4 T cell receptor beta chains sequenced from a single sample in a study of T-cell reconstitution after alpha-beta-depleted transplantation in children. Unique molecular identifiers were used to barcode this TCRbeta library. TCRdb fed the PCR reads into MiXCR, producing one record per CDR3 protein. The sample records roughly 310,000 distinct CDR3 sequences, approximately 20% being singletons. The sequenced sample was PBMCs, mostly from graft donor cells, obtained 180 days after TCRalphabeta/CD19-depleted stem cell transplant. Source of these receptors: a male patient younger than 18 who had a stem cell transplant for acute lymphoblastic leukemia, so the T cells may come from the graft donor.

This clonotype was counted a few times. This sequence joins TRBV5-1 and TRBJ2-7; TRBD2 aligns across 12 bases. V trimming: 4 bases; J trimming: 7 bases; junction bases outside the gene matches: 15. The length of the CDR3 is 17 residues. CDR1 and CDR2 (germline): SGHRS, YFSETQ. The chain's CDR3 is CASSPINRLAGVREQYF. CDR3 DNA: TGCGCCAGCAGCCCCATAAATAGACTAGCGGGAGTTAGAGAGCAGTACTTC.

J is TRBJ2-3 and V is TRBV5-5; 9 bases are shared with TRBD1. Germline CDR1 reads SGHKS; CDR2 reads YYEKEE (reference sequence). CDR3 size: 17 residues. The trim removed 3 bases at V and 7 bases at J, leaving 15 bases unmatched. The CDR3 sequence is CASSSSLSTGGRNTQYF. The CDR3 coding sequence is TGTGCCAGCAGCTCGTCCCTATCGACAGGGGGGCGAAATACGCAGTATTTT.

This clonotype appeared a few times. This chain uses TRBV7-2 with TRBJ2-7; D perhaps matches TRBD1 (5 bases). The germline CDR1 and CDR2 sequences are SGHTA and FQGNSA. The V and J ends lost 5 bases and 4 bases respectively, with 9 bases between them. This CDR3 is 12 amino acids long. The CDR3 coding sequence is TGTGCCAGCAGCACACAGGCATACGAGCAGTACTTC. Its protein is CASSTQAYEQYF.

CDR3 sequence: CSAPDRGWAKNIQYF. The CDR3 DNA reads as TGCAGTGCTCCGGACAGGGGATGGGCCAAAAACATTCAGTACTTC. The J gene is TRBJ2-4, the V gene TRBV20-1, with 9 bases identical to TRBD1. Germline lookup yields CDR1 DFQATT and CDR2 SNEGSKA (reference sequence). This CDR3 contains 15 residues. The V and J ends lost 5 bases and 1 base, in that order; junction bases with no gene match: 6.